The following is a TCR beta chain sequence with its context. The sample originates from a study of blood T cell repertoires in COVID-19. Study context: T cells, B-cell-depleted T cells, or PBMCs supplied cDNA or gDNA.

The authors' processing: Estimates of nucleated cell counts were drawn from the amplification of reference gene primers. TCRdb keeps only in-frame clones here, not all; method: immunoSEQ multiplex PCR. The D gene and trimming were derived from the DNA, and the V and J assignments and clone size from that table. Of some 89,000 clones listed, more than 75% were seen once; the top ten hold around 7%. Germline V CDR1 and CDR2: LNHDA, SQIVND (reference sequence). This CDR3 is built from 12 residues. The V gene lost 7 bases and the J gene lost 2 bases, with 8 bases spanning the gap. Material: peripheral blood. The source of this sequence is a man between 65 and 80 years old with acute or convalescent COVID-19. The V call is TRBV19, the J call TRBJ1-1, with unresolved D. CDR3 protein: CASTRENTEAFF. CDR3 nucleotide sequence: TGTGCCAGTACCCGGGAAAACACTGAAGCTTTCTTT.